Detailed here is one T cell receptor (beta chain). This sample was taken from a study of blood T cell repertoires in COVID-19. Repertoires were generated with immunoSEQ multiplex PCR, while TCRdb's copy carries only in-frame clones and drops some. The sample lists some 130,000 clones; roughly four fifths were seen once. This CDR3 spans 13 amino acids. The germline V and J ends were trimmed by 3 bases and 6 bases, with 12 bases remaining between them. Per germline, CDR1 SGDLS and CDR2 YYNGEE. The J gene is TRBJ1-2, the V gene TRBV9, with D maybe TRBD1 (6 bases). Material: PBMCs or T cells enriched from blood (not recorded which). The clonotype was recovered from a man aged 25 to 40 who had recovered from COVID-19. The CDR3 sequence is CASSEGVRDGYTF. CDR3 bases: TGTGCCAGCAGCGAGGGGGTCAGGGATGGCTACACCTTC.